This T cell receptor beta chain is from a study of blood T cell repertoires in COVID-19. About the research overall: PBMCs, B-cell-depleted T cells, or T cells provided the cDNA or gDNA that made up the material.

Each participant's cohort was designated according to participant-reported clinical history. The recovered donors of Cohort 3 showed two negative PCRs, clearance, or symptom resolution. As handled by the study authors: By means of reference gene primer amplification, nucleated cell counts were estimated. The repertoire was sequenced with immunoSEQ multiplex PCR; TCRdb's copy has only in-frame clones and lacks some. V and J calls and clone size are as listed in that table; D and trimming were resolved from the DNA. The table shows some 350,000 clones, with 80% to 90% occurring only once. Unmatched junction bases numbered 8, after V lost 5 bases and J lost 0 bases. Germline CDR1 is MNHEY and CDR2 is SMNVEV (reference sequence). This CDR3 has 16 residues.

Sequences were obtained from PBMCs or T cells enriched from blood (not recorded which). The source of this sequence is a man aged 30 to 45 who had recovered from COVID-19. This chain joins TRBV27 and TRBJ1-1, with 8 bases fitting TRBD1. The CDR3 DNA reads as TGTGCCAGCAGTAGAGGGACAGGCCCCATGAACACTGAAGCTTTCTTT. Its translation is CASSRGTGPMNTEAFF.